Sequencing of this TCR beta chain was carried out in a study of blood T cell repertoires in COVID-19 (TCRdb year 2020). Looking at the study overall: The collaborator samples originated in the United States, Italy and Spain and spanned the acute and convalescent phases of COVID-19. The prospective study material was composed of cDNA or gDNA derived from T cells, B-cell-depleted T cells, or PBMCs. Samples came from the ongoing ImmuneRACE study (first 160 participants) plus 1,254 subjects from 6 global collaborators. The dataset comprised deeply sampled blood TCRbeta repertoires from subjects exposed to, actively infected with, or recovered from COVID-19. The sample metadata nearly always contained a de-identified subject ID, COVID-19 status, age in years and sex. The repertoires were released in a freely available public database meant as a resource for research on the immune response to SARS-CoV-2. HLA class I and class II types, where available, came from metadata supplied by the sample provider rather than from assay-based typing. Points the paper makes about the study in general: Clinical and demographic metadata were provided uncurated, with the amount varying by source and participant.

The immunoSEQ Assay, a bias-controlled multiplex PCR, was used to amplify TCRbeta CDR3 regions from genomic DNA. From the authors' description of their analysis: Within the assay, amplification of reference gene primers was used to estimate how many nucleated cells each sample contained. To quantify the absolute abundance of each unique TCRbeta CDR3 rearrangement, sequence reads were collapsed and filtered. For each sample, productive Simpson clonality was calculated as the square root of Simpson's diversity index across productive rearrangements. In TCRdb, the immuneACCESS table is reduced to in-frame sequences with V and J assigned. These tables do not hold every clone; where another copy was compared, an unresolved V gene accounts for under half, and the others remain unexplained. The D gene and trimming were derived from the DNA, and the V and J assignments and clone size from that table. This sample has around 250,000 clones in its table, and more than 75% of those were observed once. The top ten constitute approximately 1.6% of the sample.

The table lists this clone with a count of one. Its antigen remains unidentified. Per-nucleotide qualities are absent, and no much larger clonotype sits a single base away. Participants in the prospective study were aged about 18 to 90 years, lived in approximately 26 United States geographic areas, and enrolled through a virtual design. In the prospective study, cohorts were assigned on the basis of participant-reported clinical history obtained from a screening survey and a study questionnaire. ImmuneRACE Cohort 3 recovered participants were defined by two consecutive negative NP/OP PCR tests, healthcare professional clearance, or symptom resolution. In the prospective study, whole blood, serum and a nasopharyngeal or oropharyngeal swab were collected from each participant by mobile phlebotomists. Prospective study participants could optionally give additional blood draws and questionnaires over an approximately two-month period. Before DNA extraction, prospective study blood samples were shipped either frozen or at room temperature.

The sequenced sample consisted of PBMCs or T cells enriched from blood (not recorded which). This clonotype originated in a woman aged 45-65 years who had recovered from COVID-19.

Read as DNA, the sequence is TGCAGCGTTGAACTAGCGGACAATGAGCAGTTCTTC. Translation gives CSVELADNEQFF. The sequence is built from TRBV29-1 and TRBJ2-1, with 7 middle bases fitting TRBD2. Inclusive of the bounding cysteine and phenylalanine, the CDR3 is 12 residues long. CDR3 DNA only is kept here, 36 bases in frame from base 1. For this chain, trimming is 2 bases at the V end and 5 bases at the J end, and the number of junction bases without a gene match is 0. CDR1 and CDR2 are read off the germline V gene as SQVTM and ANQGSEA.